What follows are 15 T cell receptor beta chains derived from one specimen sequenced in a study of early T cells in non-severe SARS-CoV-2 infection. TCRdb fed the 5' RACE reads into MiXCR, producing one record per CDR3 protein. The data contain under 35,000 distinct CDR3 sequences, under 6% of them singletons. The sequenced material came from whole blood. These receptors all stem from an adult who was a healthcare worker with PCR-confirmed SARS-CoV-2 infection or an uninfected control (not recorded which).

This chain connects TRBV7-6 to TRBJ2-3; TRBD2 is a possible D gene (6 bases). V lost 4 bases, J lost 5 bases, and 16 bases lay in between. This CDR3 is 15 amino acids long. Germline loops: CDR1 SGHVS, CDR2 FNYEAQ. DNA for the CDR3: TGTGCCAGCAGCTACCGGGCTAGCGCAGAAGATACGCAGTATTTT. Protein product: CASSYRASAEDTQYF.

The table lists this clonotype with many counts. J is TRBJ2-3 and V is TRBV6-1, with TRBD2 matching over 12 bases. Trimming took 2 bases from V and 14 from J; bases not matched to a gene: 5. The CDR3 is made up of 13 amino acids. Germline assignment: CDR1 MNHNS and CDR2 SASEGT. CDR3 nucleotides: TGTGCCAGCAGTGAACGCTCACTAGCGGGGGGGTATTTT. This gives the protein CASSERSLAGGYF.

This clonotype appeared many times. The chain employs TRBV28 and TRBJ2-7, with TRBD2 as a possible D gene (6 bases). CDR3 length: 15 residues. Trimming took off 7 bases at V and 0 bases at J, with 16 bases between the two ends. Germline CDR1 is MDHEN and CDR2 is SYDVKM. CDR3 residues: CASKIGGESSYEQYF. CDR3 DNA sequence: TGTGCCAGCAAGATCGGGGGAGAGTCCTCCTACGAGCAGTACTTC.

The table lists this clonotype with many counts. CDR3 residues: CSARPSGTSGYNEQFF. In DNA form, the CDR3 reads TGCAGTGCTAGGCCTTCCGGGACTAGCGGGTACAATGAGCAGTTCTTC. V gene TRBV20-1 combines with J gene TRBJ2-1; 12 bases are shared with TRBD2. CDR3 size: 16 residues. Germline values: CDR1 DFQATT, CDR2 SNEGSKA (reference sequence). V trimming: 3 bases; J trimming: 4 bases; junction bases outside the gene matches: 7.

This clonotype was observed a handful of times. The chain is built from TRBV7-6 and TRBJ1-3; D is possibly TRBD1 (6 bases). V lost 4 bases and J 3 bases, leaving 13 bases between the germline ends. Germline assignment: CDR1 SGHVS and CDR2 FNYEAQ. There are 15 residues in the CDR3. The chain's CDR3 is CASSSGTPYGNTIYF. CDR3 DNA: TGTGCCAGCAGCTCAGGGACACCATATGGAAACACCATATATTTT.

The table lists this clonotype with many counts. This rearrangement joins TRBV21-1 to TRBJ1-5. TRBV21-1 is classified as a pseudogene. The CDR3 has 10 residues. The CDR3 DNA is TGTGCCGGACCGAATCGGCCCCAGCATTTT. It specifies CAGPNRPQHF.

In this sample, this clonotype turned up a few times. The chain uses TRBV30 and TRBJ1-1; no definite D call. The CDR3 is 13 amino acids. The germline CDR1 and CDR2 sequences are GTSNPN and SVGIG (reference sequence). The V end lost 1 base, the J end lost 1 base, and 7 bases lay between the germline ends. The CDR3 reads CAWSEQQNTEAFF. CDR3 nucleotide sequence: TGTGCCTGGAGTGAACAGCAGAACACTGAAGCTTTCTTT.

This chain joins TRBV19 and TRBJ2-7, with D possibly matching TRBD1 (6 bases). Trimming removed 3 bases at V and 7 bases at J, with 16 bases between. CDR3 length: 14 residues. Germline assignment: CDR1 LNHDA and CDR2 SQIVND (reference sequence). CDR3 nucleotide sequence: TGTGCCAGTAGTATTGGTTTCAAAGGGGGAGAGCAGTACTTC. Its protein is CASSIGFKGGEQYF.

CDR3 residues: CASSLVLISGDEQFF. CDR3 coding DNA: TGTGCCAGCAGCTTAGTACTTATTAGTGGCGATGAGCAGTTCTTC. V and J are TRBV7-9 and TRBJ2-1; D is undetermined. With 1 base removed from V and 8 bases from J, the gap between germline ends came to 15 bases. The CDR3 contains 15 residues. Germline CDR1 and CDR2: SEHNR and FQNEAQ (reference sequence).

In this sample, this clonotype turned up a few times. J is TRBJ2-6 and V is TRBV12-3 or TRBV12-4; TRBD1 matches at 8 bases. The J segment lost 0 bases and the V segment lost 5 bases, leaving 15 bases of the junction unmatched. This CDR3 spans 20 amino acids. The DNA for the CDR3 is TGTGCCAGCAGTCCTCGGCCCAGGGGGCTACTATTCTCTGGGGCCAACGTCCTGACTTTC. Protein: CASSPRPRGLLFSGANVLTF.

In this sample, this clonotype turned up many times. The CDR3 loop is CSARGRTDEQFF. The CDR3, as DNA: TGCAGTGCTAGAGGACGGACAGATGAGCAGTTCTTC. The V and J genes are TRBV20-1 and TRBJ2-1; tentative D call: TRBD1 (6 bases). The CDR3 length is 12 residues. Germline V gene lookup returns CDR1 DFQATT and CDR2 SNEGSKA (reference sequence). Trimming took off 1 base at V and 8 bases at J, with 9 bases between the two ends.

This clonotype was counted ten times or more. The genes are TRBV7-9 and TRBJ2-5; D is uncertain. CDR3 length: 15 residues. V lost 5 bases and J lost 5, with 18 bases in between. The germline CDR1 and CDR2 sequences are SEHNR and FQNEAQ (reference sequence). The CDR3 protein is CASSPRTSPGETQYF. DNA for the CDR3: TGTGCCAGCAGCCCTCGGACGTCCCCGGGCGAGACCCAGTACTTC.

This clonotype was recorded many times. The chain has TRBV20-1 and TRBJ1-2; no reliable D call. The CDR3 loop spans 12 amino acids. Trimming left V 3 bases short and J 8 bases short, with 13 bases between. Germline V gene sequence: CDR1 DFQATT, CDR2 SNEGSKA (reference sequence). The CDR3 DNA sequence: TGCAGTGCTAGTACCGCTTTGGGGGGCTACACCTTC. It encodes CSASTALGGYTF.

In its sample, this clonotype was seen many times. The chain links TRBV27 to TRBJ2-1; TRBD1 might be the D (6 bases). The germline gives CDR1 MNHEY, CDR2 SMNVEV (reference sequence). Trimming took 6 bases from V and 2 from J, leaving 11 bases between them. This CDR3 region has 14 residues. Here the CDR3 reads CASRRDNAYNEQFF. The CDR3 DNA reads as TGTGCCAGCAGACGGGACAACGCCTACAATGAGCAGTTCTTC.

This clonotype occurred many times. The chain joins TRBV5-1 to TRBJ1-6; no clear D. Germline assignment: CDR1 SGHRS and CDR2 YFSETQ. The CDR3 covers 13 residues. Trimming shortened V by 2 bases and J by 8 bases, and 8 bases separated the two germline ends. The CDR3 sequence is CASSFDGDSPLHF. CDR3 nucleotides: TGCGCCAGCAGCTTCGACGGGGATTCACCCCTCCACTTT.